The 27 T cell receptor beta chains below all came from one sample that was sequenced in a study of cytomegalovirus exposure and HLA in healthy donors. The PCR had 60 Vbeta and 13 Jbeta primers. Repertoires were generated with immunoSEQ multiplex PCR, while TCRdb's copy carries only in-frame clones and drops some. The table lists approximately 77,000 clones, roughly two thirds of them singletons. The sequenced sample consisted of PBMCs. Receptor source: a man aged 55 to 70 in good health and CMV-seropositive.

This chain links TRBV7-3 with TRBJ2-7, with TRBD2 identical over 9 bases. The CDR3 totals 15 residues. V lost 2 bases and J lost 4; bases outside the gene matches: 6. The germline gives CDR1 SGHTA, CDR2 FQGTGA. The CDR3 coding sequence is TGTGCCAGCAGCTTAGCGGGAGGGTGGAGGTACGAGCAGTACTTC. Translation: CASSLAGGWRYEQYF. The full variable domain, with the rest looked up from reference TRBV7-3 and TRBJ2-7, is GAGVSQTPSNKVTEKGKYVELRCDPISGHTALYWYRQSLGQGPEFLIYFQGTGAADDSGLPNDRFFAVRPEGSVSTLKIQRTERGDSAVYLCASSLAGGWRYEQYFGPGTRLTVT.

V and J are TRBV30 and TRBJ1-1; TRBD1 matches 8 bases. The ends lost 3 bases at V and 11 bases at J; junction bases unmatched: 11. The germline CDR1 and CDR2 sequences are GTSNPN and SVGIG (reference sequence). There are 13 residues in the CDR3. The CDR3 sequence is CAWSSTGALGAFF. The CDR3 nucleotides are TGTGCCTGGAGCTCGACAGGGGCGCTTGGGGCTTTCTTT.

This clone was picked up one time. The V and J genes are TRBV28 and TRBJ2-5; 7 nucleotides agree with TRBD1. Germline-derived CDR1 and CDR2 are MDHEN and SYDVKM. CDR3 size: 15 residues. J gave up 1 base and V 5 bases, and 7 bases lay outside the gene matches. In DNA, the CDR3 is TGTGCCAGCAGTACCCAGGGACAGTCCCAAGAGACCCAGTACTTC. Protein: CASSTQGQSQETQYF.

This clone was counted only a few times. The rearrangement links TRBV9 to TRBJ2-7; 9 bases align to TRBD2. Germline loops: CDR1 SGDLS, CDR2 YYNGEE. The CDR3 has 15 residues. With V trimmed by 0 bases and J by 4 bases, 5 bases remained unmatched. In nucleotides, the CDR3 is TGTGCCAGCAGCGTAGGTTTAGCGGGAGAGTACGAGCAGTACTTC. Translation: CASSVGLAGEYEQYF.

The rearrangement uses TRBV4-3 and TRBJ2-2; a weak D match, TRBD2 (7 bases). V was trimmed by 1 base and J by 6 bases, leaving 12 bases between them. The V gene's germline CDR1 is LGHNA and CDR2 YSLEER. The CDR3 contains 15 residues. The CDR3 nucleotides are TGCGCCAGCAGCCAAGCGGGGGGCCGGTCCGGGGAGCTGTTTTTT. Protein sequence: CASSQAGGRSGELFF.

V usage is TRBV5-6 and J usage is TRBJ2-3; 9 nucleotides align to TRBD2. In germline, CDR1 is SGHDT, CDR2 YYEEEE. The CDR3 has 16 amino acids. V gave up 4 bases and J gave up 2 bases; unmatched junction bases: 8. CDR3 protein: CASSLVSGSDTDTQYF. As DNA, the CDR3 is TGTGCCAGCAGCCTCGTTAGCGGGAGCGACACAGATACGCAGTATTTT.

CDR3 sequence reads: CASRSTGAILQETQYF. In DNA, the CDR3 is TGCGCCAGCAGATCGACAGGGGCTATACTCCAAGAGACCCAGTACTTC. The V gene is TRBV5-1, the J gene TRBJ2-5, with 8 bases identical to TRBD1. Per the germline V gene, CDR1 is SGHRS and CDR2 is YFSETQ. The CDR3 spans 16 residues. With V trimmed by 5 bases and J by 1 base, 10 bases remained unmatched.

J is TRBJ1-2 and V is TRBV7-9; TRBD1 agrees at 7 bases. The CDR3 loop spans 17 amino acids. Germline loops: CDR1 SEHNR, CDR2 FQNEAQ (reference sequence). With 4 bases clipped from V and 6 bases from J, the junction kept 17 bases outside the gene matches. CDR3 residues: CASSSSSQGPLGDGYTF. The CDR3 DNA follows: TGTGCCAGCAGCTCAAGTTCACAGGGGCCTTTGGGGGATGGCTACACCTTC.

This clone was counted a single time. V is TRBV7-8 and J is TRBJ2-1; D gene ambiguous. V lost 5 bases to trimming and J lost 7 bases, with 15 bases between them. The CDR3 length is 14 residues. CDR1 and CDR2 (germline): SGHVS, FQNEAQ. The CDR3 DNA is TGTGCCAGCAGCAGCCCCGTGTCTTGGAATGAGCAGTTCTTC. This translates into CASSSPVSWNEQFF. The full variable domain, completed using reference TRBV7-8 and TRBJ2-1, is GAGVSQSPRYKVAKRGQDVALRCDPISGHVSLFWYQQALGQGPEFLTYFQNEAQLDKSGLPSDRFFAERPEGSVSTLKIQRTQQEDSAVYLCASSSPVSWNEQFFGPGTRLTVL.

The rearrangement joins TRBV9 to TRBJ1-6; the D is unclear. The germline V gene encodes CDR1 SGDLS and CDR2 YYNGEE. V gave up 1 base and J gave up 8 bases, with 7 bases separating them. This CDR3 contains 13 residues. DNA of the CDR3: TGTGCCAGCAGCGTACGGGGAGATTCACCCCTCCACTTT. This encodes CASSVRGDSPLHF.

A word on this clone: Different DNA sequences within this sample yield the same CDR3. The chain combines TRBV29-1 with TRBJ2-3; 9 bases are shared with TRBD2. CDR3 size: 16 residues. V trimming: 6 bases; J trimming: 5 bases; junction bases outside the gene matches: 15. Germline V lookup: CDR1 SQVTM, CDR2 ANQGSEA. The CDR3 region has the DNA TGCAGCGTCCCTACTACTAGCGGGTGGGCGGGAGATACGCAGTATTTT. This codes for CSVPTTSGWAGDTQYF.

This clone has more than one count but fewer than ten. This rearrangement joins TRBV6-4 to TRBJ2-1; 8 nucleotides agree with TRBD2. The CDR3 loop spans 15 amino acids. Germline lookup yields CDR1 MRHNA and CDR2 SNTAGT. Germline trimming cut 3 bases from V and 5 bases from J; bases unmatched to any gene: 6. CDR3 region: CASSELLAGHNEQFF. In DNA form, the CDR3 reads TGTGCCAGCAGTGAGTTGCTAGCGGGCCACAATGAGCAGTTCTTC.

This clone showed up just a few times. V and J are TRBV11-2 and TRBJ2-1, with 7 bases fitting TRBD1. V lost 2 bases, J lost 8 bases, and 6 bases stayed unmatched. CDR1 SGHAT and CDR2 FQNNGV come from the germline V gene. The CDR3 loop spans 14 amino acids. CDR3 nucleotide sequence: TGTGCCAGCAGCTTAACAGGGGTAGTCGATGAGCAGTTCTTC. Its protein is CASSLTGVVDEQFF.

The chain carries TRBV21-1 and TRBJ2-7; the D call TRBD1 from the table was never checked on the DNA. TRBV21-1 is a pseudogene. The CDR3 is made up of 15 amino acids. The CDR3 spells CASSNRGTEKYEQYF. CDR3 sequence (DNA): TGTGCCAGCAGCAACCGAGGGACAGAGAAGTACGAGCAGTACTTC.

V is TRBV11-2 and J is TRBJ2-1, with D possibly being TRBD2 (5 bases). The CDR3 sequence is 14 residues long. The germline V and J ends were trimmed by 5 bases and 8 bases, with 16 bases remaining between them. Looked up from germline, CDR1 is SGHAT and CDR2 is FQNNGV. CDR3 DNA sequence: TGTGCCAGCAGCCCTTACGAAGGGCGGGATGAGCAGTTCTTC. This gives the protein CASSPYEGRDEQFF.

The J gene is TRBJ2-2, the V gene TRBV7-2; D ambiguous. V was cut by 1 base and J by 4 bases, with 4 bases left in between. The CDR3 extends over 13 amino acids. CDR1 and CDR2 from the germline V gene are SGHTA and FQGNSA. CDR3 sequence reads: CASSLVITGELFF. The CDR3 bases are TGTGCCAGCAGCTTAGTAATCACCGGGGAGCTGTTTTTT.

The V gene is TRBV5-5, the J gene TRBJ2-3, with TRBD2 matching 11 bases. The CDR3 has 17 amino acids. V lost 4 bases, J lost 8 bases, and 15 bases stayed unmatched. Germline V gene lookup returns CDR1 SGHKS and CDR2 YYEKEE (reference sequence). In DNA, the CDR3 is TGTGCCAGCAGCCCCGGCGCTACTAGCGGGGGATCGGGTACGCAGTATTTT. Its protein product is CASSPGATSGGSGTQYF.

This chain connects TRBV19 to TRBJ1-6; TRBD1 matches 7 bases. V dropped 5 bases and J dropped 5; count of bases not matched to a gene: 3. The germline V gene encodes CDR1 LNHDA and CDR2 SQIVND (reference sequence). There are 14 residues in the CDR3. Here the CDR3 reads CASSDREHNSPLHF. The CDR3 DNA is TGTGCCAGTAGTGACAGGGAACATAATTCACCCCTCCACTTT.

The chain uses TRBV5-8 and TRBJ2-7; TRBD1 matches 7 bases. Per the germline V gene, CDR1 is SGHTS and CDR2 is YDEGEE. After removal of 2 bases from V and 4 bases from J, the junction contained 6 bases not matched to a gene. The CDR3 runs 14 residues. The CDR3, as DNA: TGTGCCAGCAGCTTCCGGGACAGAGGTTACGAGCAGTACTTC. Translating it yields CASSFRDRGYEQYF.

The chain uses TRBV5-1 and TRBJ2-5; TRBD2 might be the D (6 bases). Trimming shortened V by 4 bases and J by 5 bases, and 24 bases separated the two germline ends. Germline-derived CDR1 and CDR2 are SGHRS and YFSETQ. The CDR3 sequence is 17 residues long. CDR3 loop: CASSLSDLSGLRETQYF. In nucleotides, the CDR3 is TGCGCCAGCAGCCTATCCGACCTCTCGGGACTCAGGGAGACCCAGTACTTC.

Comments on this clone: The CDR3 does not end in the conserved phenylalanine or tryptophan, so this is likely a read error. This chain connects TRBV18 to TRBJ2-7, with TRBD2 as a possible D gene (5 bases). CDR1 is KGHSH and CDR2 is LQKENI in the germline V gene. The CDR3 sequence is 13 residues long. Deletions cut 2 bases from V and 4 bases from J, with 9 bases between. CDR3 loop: CASSPRAGYEQYL. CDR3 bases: TGTGCCAGCTCACCAAGGGCGGGTTACGAGCAGTACCTC.

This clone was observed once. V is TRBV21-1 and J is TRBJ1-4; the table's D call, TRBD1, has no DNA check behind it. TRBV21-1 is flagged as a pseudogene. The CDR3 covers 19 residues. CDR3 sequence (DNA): TGTGCCAGCAGCGGCATTAGACAGGGGGCGCAGAGTCGAGATGAAAAACTGTTTTTT. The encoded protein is CASSGIRQGAQSRDEKLFF.

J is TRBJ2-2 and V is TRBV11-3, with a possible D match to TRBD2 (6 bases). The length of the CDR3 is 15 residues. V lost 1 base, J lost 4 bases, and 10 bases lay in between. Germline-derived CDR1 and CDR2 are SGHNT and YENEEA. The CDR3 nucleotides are TGTGCCAGCAGCTTAGTCCGGGGAGGCACCGGGGAGCTGTTTTTT. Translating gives CASSLVRGGTGELFF.

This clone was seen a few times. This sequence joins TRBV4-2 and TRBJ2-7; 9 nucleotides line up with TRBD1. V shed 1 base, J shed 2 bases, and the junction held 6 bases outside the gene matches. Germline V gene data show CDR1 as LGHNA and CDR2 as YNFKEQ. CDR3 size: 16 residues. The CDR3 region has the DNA TGTGCCAGCAGCCAAGTCGAGGGGACAGGGACCTACGAGCAGTACTTC. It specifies CASSQVEGTGTYEQYF.

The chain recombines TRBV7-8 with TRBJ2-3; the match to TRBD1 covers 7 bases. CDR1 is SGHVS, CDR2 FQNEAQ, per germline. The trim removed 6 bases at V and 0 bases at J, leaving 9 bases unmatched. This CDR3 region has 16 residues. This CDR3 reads CASRRLTGVSTDTQYF. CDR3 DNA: TGTGCCAGCAGGAGGCTTACAGGGGTTAGCACAGATACGCAGTATTTT.

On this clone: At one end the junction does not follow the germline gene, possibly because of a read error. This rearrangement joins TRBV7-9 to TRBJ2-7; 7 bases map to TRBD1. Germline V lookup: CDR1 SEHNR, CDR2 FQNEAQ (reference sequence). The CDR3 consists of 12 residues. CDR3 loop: CSSSWDSYEQYF. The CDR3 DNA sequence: TGTTCCAGCAGCTGGGACAGCTACGAGCAGTACTTC. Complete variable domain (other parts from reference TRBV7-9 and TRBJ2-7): DTGVSQNPRHKITKRGQNVTFRCDPISEHNRLYWYRQTLGQGPEFLTYFQNEAQLEKSRLLSDRFSAERPKGSFSTLEIQRTEQGDSAMYLCSSSWDSYEQYFGPGTRLTVT.

CDR3 sequence reads: CASERGDRKYEQYF. The CDR3 DNA is TGTGCCAGCGAAAGGGGGGACAGGAAGTACGAGCAGTACTTC. V is TRBV10-3 and J is TRBJ2-7; TRBD1 agrees at 8 bases. After removal of 10 bases from V and 4 bases from J, the junction contained 12 bases not matched to a gene. The CDR3 is 14 amino acids. CDR1 is ENHRY and CDR2 is SYGVKD in the germline V gene.